This T cell receptor beta chain appears in the sequencing data of a study of shared clonotypes between healthy human individuals. Study findings and constraints: Estimated richness values were generally larger in naive subsets than in memory subsets. Shared across several donors were around 5% of the naive CD4 clonotypes. Sorted-subset sequencing was shown by rarefaction to be incomplete despite large depth.

Replicate PCRs for sorted subsets used approximately 220 ng DNA; this equaled about 30,000 T cell genomes. Assay: immunoSEQ multiplex PCR; the TCRdb copy retains only in-frame clones and omits some. The sample has approximately 810,000 clones; about 91% are singletons. To note about this clone: The antigen remains unidentified.

CD45RO-negative, CCR7-selected cells formed the naive CD8 fraction, which excluded terminally differentiated effector memory CD45RA+ cells. Germline CDR1 reads LGHNA; CDR2 reads YSLEER. V lost 0 bases, J lost 6 bases, and 10 bases stayed unmatched. The CDR3 extends over 18 amino acids. The receptor was derived from a man between 25 and 39 years old in good health. The sequenced sample was naive CD8+ T cells sorted from blood. The V call is TRBV4-3, the J call TRBJ2-1; 11 bases fit TRBD2. CDR3 DNA: TGCGCCAGCAGCCAAGATGTAGCGGGAGGGCAAAGAGTCAATGAGCAGTTCTTC. This encodes CASSQDVAGGQRVNEQFF.